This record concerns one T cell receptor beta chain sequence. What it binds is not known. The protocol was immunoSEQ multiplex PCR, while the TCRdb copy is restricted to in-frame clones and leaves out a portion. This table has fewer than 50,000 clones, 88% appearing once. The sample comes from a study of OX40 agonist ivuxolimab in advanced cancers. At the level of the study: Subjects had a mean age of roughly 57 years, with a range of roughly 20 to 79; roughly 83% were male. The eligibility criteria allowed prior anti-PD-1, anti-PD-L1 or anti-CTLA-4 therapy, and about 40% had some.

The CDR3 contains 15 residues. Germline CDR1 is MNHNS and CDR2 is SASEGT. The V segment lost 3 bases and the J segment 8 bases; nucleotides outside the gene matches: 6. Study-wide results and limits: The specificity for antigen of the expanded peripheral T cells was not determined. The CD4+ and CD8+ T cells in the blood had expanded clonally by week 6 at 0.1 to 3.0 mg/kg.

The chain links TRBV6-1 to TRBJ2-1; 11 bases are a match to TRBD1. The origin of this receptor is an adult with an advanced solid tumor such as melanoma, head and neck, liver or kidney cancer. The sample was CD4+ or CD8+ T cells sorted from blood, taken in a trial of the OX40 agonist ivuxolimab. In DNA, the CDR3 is TGTGCCAGCAGTGAGGGACAGGGGGTAGTAGATGAGCAGTTCTTC. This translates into CASSEGQGVVDEQFF.